Reported below is one TCR beta chain. Its antigen target is currently unknown. No much larger clone is present one base from it, and per-base qualities are unavailable. This entry comes from a study of blood T cell repertoires in COVID-19 (dated by TCRdb to the early 2020s). Concerning the study at large: Collaborator samples came from the United States, Italy and Spain and covered acute and convalescent phases of COVID-19. Where HLA class I and class II types were available, the types were taken from metadata supplied by the sample provider, not from assay-based typing. A de-identified subject ID, COVID-19 status, age in years and sex were almost always included in the sample metadata. The repertoires were released in a freely available public database meant as a resource for research on the immune response to SARS-CoV-2. The samples were drawn from two sources: the first 160 participants of the ongoing ImmuneRACE study, and fewer than 1,500 subjects contributed by 6 global collaborators. Deeply sampled blood TCRbeta repertoires from subjects exposed to, actively infected with, or recovered from COVID-19 were included in the dataset. The material from the prospective study consisted of cDNA or gDNA derived from T cells, B-cell-depleted T cells, or PBMCs. Overall study results and their limits: Clinical and demographic metadata were provided uncurated, with the amount varying by source and participant.

CDR1 and CDR2 are drawn from the germline V gene: KGHDR, SFDVKD. The CDR3 spans 13 residues, from the cysteine through the phenylalanine. Of the read, only the CDR3 DNA is kept; its 39 bases are in frame from base 1. V drops 9 bases and J drops 8 bases, leaving 18 bases in between. TCRbeta CDR3 regions were amplified from genomic DNA by means of the immunoSEQ Assay, a bias-controlled multiplex PCR. In the authors' own workflow: Nucleated cell counts per sample were estimated from amplification of reference gene primers within the assay. Sequence reads were collapsed and filtered to measure the absolute abundance of every unique TCRbeta CDR3 rearrangement. For each sample, productive Simpson clonality was calculated by taking the square root of Simpson's diversity index across productive rearrangements. TCRdb re-hosts the immuneACCESS table, in-frame sequences only. Its copies lack some clones; in the studies checked, an unresolved V gene accounts for under half of them, and the cause for the rest is not known. The V and J calls and clone size are taken from that table; D and trimming were inferred from the DNA. This sample comprises about 220,000 clones, over 70% of them detected only once. The leading ten clones occupy 7% to 10% of the sample.

Collaborating institutions collected whole blood in K2EDTA tubes following their own protocols. For TCRbeta analysis, collaborators shipped samples as frozen whole blood, isolated PBMCs, or DNA extracted from either of those sample types. Specimen: peripheral blood. The receptor chain draws on TRBV24-1 and TRBJ1-2; no D gene call is confident. The source of this sequence is a woman in her forties or fifties with acute or convalescent COVID-19. This receptor has the CDR3 CATRGSRLEGYTF. The sequenced DNA is TGTGCCACCCGTGGGAGTAGGCTGGAGGGCTACACCTTC.